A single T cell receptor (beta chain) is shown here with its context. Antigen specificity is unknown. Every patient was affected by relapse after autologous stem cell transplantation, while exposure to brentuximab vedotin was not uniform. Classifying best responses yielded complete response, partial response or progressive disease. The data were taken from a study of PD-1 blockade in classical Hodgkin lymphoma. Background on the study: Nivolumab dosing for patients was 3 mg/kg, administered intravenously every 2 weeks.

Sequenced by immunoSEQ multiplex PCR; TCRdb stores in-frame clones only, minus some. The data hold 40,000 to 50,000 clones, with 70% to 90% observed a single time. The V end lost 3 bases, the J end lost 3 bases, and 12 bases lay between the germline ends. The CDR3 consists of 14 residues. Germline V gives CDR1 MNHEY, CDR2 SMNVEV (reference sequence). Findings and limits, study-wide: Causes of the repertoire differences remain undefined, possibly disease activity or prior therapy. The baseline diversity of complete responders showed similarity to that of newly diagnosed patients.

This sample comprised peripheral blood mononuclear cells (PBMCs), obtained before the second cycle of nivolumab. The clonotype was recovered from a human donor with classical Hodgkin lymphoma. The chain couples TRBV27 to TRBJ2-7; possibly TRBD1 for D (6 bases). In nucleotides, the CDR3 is TGTGCCAGCAGTTTCAGGACAGACCTCTACGAGCAGTACTTC. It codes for CASSFRTDLYEQYF.